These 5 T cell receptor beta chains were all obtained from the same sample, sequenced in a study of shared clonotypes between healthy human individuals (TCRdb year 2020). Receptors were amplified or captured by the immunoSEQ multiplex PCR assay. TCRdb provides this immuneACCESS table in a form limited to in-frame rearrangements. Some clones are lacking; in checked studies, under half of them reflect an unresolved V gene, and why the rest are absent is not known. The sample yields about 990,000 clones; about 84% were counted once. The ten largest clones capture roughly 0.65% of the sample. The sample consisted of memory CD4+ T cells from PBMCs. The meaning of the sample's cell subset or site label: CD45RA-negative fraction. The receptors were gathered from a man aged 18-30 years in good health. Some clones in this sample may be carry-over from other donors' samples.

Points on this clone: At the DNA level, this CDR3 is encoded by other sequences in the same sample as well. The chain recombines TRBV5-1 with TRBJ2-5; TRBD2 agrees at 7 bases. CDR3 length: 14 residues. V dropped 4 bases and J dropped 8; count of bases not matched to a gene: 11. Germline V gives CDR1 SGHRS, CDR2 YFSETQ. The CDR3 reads CASSPRAGDETQYF. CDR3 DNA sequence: TGCGCCAGCAGCCCCCGGGCGGGGGACGAAACCCAGTACTTC.

The CDR3 loop is CASSSPGVGGDTEAFF. In nucleotides, the CDR3 is TGTGCCAGCAGTTCCCCTGGGGTGGGAGGGGACACTGAAGCTTTCTTT. This chain joins TRBV28 and TRBJ1-1; perhaps TRBD1 as D (5 bases). The CDR3 contains 16 residues. Germline CDR1 is MDHEN and CDR2 is SYDVKM. V dropped 4 bases and J dropped 3 bases, with 18 bases sitting between them. Full variable domain (remainder filled in from reference TRBV28 and TRBJ1-1): DVKVTQSSRYLVKRTGEKVFLECVQDMDHENMFWYRQDPGLGLRLIYFSYDVKMKEKGDIPEGYSVSREKKERFSLILESASTNQTSMYLCASSSPGVGGDTEAFFGQGTRLTVV.

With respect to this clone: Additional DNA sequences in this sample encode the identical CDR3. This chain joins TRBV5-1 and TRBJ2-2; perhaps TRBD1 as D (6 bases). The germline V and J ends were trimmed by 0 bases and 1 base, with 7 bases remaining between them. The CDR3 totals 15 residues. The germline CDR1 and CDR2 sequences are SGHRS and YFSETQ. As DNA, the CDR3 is TGCGCCAGCAGCTTGGTCAGGGGGAACACCGGGGAGCTGTTTTTT. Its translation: CASSLVRGNTGELFF.

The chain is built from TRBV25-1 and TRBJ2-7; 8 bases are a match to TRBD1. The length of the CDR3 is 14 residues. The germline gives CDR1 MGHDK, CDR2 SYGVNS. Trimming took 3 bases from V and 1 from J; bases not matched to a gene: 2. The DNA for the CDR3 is TGTGCCAGCAGTGACAGGACAGGGTCCTACGAGCAGTACTTC. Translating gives CASSDRTGSYEQYF.

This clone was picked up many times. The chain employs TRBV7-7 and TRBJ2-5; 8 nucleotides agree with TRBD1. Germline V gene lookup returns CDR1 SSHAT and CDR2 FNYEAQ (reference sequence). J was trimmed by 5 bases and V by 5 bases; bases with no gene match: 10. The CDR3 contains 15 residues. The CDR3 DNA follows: TGTGCCAGCAGCCGCAGAATGGACAGGGCTGAGACCCAGTACTTC. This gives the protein CASSRRMDRAETQYF.